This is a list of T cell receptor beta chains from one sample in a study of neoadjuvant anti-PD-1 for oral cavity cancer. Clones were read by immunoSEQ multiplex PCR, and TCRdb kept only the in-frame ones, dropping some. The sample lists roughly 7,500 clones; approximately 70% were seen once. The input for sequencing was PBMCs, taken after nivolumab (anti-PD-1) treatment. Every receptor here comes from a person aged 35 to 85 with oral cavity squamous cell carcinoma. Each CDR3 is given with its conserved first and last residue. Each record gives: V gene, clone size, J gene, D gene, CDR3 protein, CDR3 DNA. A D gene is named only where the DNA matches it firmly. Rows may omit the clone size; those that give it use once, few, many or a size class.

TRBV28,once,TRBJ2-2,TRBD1,CASSLPRTGRNTGELFF,TGTGCCAGCAGTTTACCTCGGACAGGGAGAAACACCGGGGAGCTGTTTTTT
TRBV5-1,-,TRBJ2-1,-,CASTDSTSSYNEQFF,TGCGCCAGCACCGACTCCACAAGCTCCTACAATGAGCAGTTCTTC
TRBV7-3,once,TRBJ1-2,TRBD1,CASSLGGQGESYGYTF,TGTGCCAGCAGCTTAGGGGGACAGGGCGAGAGCTATGGCTACACCTTC
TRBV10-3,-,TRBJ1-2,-,CAISGLPGGNYGYTF,TGTGCCATCAGTGGACTGCCCGGGGGGAACTATGGCTACACCTTC
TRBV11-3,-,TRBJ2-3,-,CASSLESGPTDTQYF,TGTGCCAGCAGCTTAGAGAGTGGACCCACAGATACGCAGTATTTT
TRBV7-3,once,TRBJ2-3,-,CASSPGGTITDTQYF,TGTGCCAGCAGCCCAGGGGGGACTATCACAGATACGCAGTATTTT
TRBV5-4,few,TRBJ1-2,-,CASSLDRSGYTF,TGTGCCAGCAGCTTGGACAGGAGCGGCTACACCTTC
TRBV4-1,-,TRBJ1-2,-,CASSQASMGLGAQLLYGYTF,TGCGCCAGCAGCCAAGCAAGCATGGGACTGGGAGCACAGCTTCTCTATGGCTACACCTTC
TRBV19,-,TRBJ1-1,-,CASRGFGDTEAFF,TGTGCCAGTAGAGGGTTCGGGGACACTGAAGCTTTCTTT
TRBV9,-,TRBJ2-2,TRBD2,CASSASGGNTGELFF,TGTGCCAGCAGCGCGAGCGGGGGAAACACCGGGGAGCTGTTTTTT
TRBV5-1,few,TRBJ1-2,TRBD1,CASSSMQGGSYGYTF,TGCGCCAGCAGCTCCATGCAGGGGGGCAGCTATGGCTACACCTTC
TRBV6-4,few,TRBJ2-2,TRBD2,CASRRTSGGNTGELFF,TGTGCCAGCAGAAGGACTAGCGGGGGGAACACCGGGGAGCTGTTTTTT
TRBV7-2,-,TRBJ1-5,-,CASSPGGVSGNQPQHF,TGTGCCAGCAGCCCCGGGGGGGTATCGGGCAATCAGCCCCAGCATTTT
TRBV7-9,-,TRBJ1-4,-,CASSISRKLFF,TGTGCCAGCAGCATTAGTAGAAAACTGTTTTTT
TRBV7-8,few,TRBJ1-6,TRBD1,CASSVNRGANSPLHF,TGTGCCAGCAGCGTCAACAGGGGAGCCAATTCACCCCTCCACTTT
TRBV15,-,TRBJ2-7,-,CATSREGGLEQYF,TGTGCCACCAGCAGAGAGGGGGGCCTCGAGCAGTACTTC
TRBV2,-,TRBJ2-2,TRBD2,CASSVQGTKNTGELFF,TGTGCCAGCAGTGTGCAAGGGACTAAGAACACCGGGGAGCTGTTTTTT
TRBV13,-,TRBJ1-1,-,CASSLGLGNTEAFF,TGTGCCAGCAGCTTAGGGCTTGGGAACACTGAAGCTTTCTTT
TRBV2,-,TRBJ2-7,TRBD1,CASSRQGALYEQYF,TGTGCCAGCAGTCGACAGGGGGCTTTATACGAGCAGTACTTC
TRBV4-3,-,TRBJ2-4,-,CASSRGIELGNIQYF,TGCGCCAGCAGCCGAGGAATCGAACTAGGAAACATTCAGTACTTC
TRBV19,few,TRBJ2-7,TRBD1,CASSIPGQGTYEQYF,TGTGCCAGTAGTATACCGGGACAGGGTACCTACGAGCAGTACTTC
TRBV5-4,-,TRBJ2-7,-,CASSLDAILEQYF,TGTGCCAGCAGCTTAGACGCCATCCTCGAGCAGTACTTC
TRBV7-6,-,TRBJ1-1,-,CASSPGGSPNTEAFF,TGTGCCAGCAGCCCCGGGGGGTCTCCAAACACTGAAGCTTTCTTT
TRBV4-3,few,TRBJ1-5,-,CASSQDMGAQQPQHF,TGCGCCAGCAGCCAAGATATGGGGGCCCAGCAGCCCCAGCATTTT
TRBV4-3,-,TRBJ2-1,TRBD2,CASSQDNLAGGRINEQFF,TGCGCCAGCAGCCAAGACAACCTAGCGGGGGGGCGCATCAATGAGCAGTTCTTC
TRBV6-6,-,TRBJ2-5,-,CASSPSTALGETQYF,TGTGCCAGCAGCCCCTCTACAGCACTCGGGGAGACCCAGTACTTC
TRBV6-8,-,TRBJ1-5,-,CASSRQWPATSNQPQHF,TGTGCCAGCAGCCGCCAGTGGCCCGCGACGAGCAATCAGCCCCAGCATTTT
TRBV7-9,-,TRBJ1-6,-,CASSLTEGVGSPLHF,TGTGCCAGCAGCTTAACTGAGGGAGTTGGTTCACCCCTCCACTTT
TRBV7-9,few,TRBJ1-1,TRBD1,CASSFPGQGARGTEAFF,TGTGCCAGCAGCTTCCCGGGTCAGGGGGCAAGAGGAACTGAAGCTTTCTTT
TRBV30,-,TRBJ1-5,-,CAWRARDGSRQPQHF,TGTGCCTGGAGGGCCCGAGATGGGTCTAGACAGCCCCAGCATTTT
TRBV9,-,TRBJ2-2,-,CASSVAWGVGRLTGELFF,TGTGCCAGCAGCGTAGCGTGGGGTGTAGGGCGCCTCACCGGGGAGCTGTTTTTT